This T cell receptor (beta chain) was documented in a study of Ad26.COV2.S vaccination and SARS-CoV-2 variants. Across the whole study: The study gave Ad26.COV2.S intramuscularly, once or twice 56 days apart.

The data were produced by immunoSEQ multiplex PCR, yet TCRdb's version contains in-frame clones alone and is incomplete. Altogether nearly 400,000 clones are present, approximately 89% being singletons, with the ten largest covering under 2%. Treatment specified: about 20 received Ad26.COV2.S at low or high dose, single or two shots; 5 received placebo; per-sample allocation not given. Specimen acquisition occurred on day 63 following the initial vaccine or placebo injection. Trimming cost V 1 base and J 3 bases, with 12 bases left between them. CDR1 is MNHNY, CDR2 SVGAGI, per germline (reference sequence). CDR3 size: 15 residues.

The chain employs TRBV6-6 and TRBJ1-2; D gene ambiguous. This TCR was recovered from a person aged 18-65 years who received the Ad26.COV2.S COVID-19 vaccine or a placebo. The sequenced sample was peripheral blood, obtained in a trial of Ad26.COV2.S vaccine versus placebo. The CDR3 bases are TGTGCCAGCAGTTACTACCCGGCAGAGGACTATGGCTACACCTTC. This translates into CASSYYPAEDYGYTF.